This TCR beta chain was identified during a study of regulatory T cells in long-lasting Graves disease. Overall study results and limits: For persistent Graves' patients, TCR diversity was lower than for newly diagnosed ones.

To make TCR beta libraries, researchers used iRepertoire HTBI primers and Arm-PCR of CDR3 regions. MiXCR, run by TCRdb on the multiplex PCR reads, gives a single entry per CDR3 protein. This sample carries 400,000 to 500,000 distinct CDR3 sequences, less than 25% of them seen once, and the ten largest clones take about an eighth. The germline V gene has CDR1 MNHNS and CDR2 SASEGT. V was pared by 7 bases and J by 2 bases, with 15 bases between. The length of the CDR3 is 15 residues. The sample's time point: persistent/refractory GD, antithyroid drugs over 5 years with positive TRAb. From RNA extracted from PBMCs, the TCR library was made. From each patient, roughly 9 milliliters of peripheral blood was drawn and collected into an EDTA anticoagulant tube. Details on this clonotype: The antigen is not known.

The chain joins TRBV6-1 to TRBJ1-5; D not resolved. This TCR derives from a female donor with Graves disease. The sequenced sample was peripheral blood mononuclear cells (PBMCs), obtained when the disease was refractory, from a patient treated with antithyroid drugs. CDR3 DNA: TGTGCCAGCACCGCCGAAGGGTCGGGCAATCAGCCCCAGCATTTT. Amino acids: CASTAEGSGNQPQHF.